The 8 T cell receptor beta chains in this list originate from one sample, sequenced in a study of Ad26.COV2.S vaccination and SARS-CoV-2 variants (TCRdb year 2021). Library prep was done by the immunoSEQ multiplex PCR assay. The table comes from immuneACCESS by way of TCRdb, which keeps in-frame sequences with V and J called. Part of the clones is missing from these tables; in studies checked, under half for an unresolved V gene and the rest for unknown reasons. The sample table contains about 480,000 clones; only one count was recorded for approximately 88% of them. The ten largest account for roughly 13% of the sample. In light of the paper, this sample's treatment or condition label describes: roughly 19 received Ad26.COV2.S at low or high dose, single or two shots; about 5 received placebo; per-sample allocation not given. Repertoires of vaccine and placebo recipients were sequenced from samples taken on day 63 after the first injection.

The source material was peripheral blood, sampled in a trial of Ad26.COV2.S vaccine versus placebo. The receptors were gathered from a person between 18 and 65 years old who received the Ad26.COV2.S COVID-19 vaccine or a placebo.

The rearrangement joins TRBV30 to TRBJ1-5; TRBD1 might be the D (5 bases). Trimming stripped 0 bases from V and 2 bases from J, with 14 bases between. The CDR3 totals 16 residues. CDR1 is GTSNPN and CDR2 is SVGIG in the germline V gene (reference sequence). The CDR3 DNA reads TGTGCCTGGAGTGTACAGTCAGGGATCCGCAATCAGCCCCAGCATTTT. Its translation: CAWSVQSGIRNQPQHF. The complete variable domain, with remaining parts taken from reference TRBV30 and TRBJ1-5, reads SQTIHQWPATLVQPVGSPLSLECTVEGTSNPNLYWYRQAAGRGLQLLFYSVGIGQISSEVPQNLSASRPQDRQFILSSKKLLLSDSGFYLCAWSVQSGIRNQPQHFGDGTRLSIL.

V and J are TRBV4-1 and TRBJ2-1; TRBD2 matches at 8 bases. V shed 4 bases and J 2 bases; nucleotides not matched to a gene: 7. This CDR3 spans 16 amino acids. CDR1 is MGHRA, CDR2 YSYEKL, per germline. The CDR3 region has the DNA TGCGCCAGCAGCCCCAGCGGGAGTACCCCCTACAATGAGCAGTTCTTC. This codes for CASSPSGSTPYNEQFF.

The chain couples TRBV5-1 to TRBJ1-3, with D unclear. Trimming removed 5 bases from V and 0 bases from J, with 12 bases in between. Germline loops: CDR1 SGHRS, CDR2 YFSETQ. The CDR3 covers 15 residues. CDR3 amino acids: CASSPGGLSGNTIYF. In nucleotides, the CDR3 is TGCGCCAGCAGTCCTGGAGGCCTCTCTGGAAACACCATATATTTT.

The J gene is TRBJ2-1, the V gene TRBV9; D is possibly TRBD1 (5 bases). This CDR3 has 14 residues. CDR1 SGDLS and CDR2 YYNGEE come from the germline V gene. V was shortened by 5 bases and J by 9 bases, with 18 bases between the two germline ends. The chain's CDR3 is CASSLGAVTGEQFF. The CDR3 DNA is TGTGCCAGCAGTCTAGGGGCAGTAACGGGTGAGCAGTTCTTC.

This clone has just a few counts. CDR3 bases: TGTGCCAGCAGTTACTGGCCGGGGGCGACAGATACGCAGTATTTT. This translates into CASSYWPGATDTQYF. The chain recombines TRBV6-6 with TRBJ2-3; D may correspond to TRBD1 or TRBD2 (6 bases each). The germline V and J ends were trimmed by 1 base and 3 bases, with 11 bases remaining between them. Looked up from germline, CDR1 is MNHNY and CDR2 is SVGAGI (reference sequence). The CDR3 has 15 amino acids.

In its sample, this clone was seen once. This chain uses TRBV21-1 with TRBJ2-1; TRBD2, as called in the table, went unchecked against the DNA. TRBV21-1 is a known pseudogene. This CDR3 region has 14 residues. The DNA of the CDR3 is TGTGCCAGCAGCAGGGAGGGGTCCAACAATGAGCAGTTCTTC. Encoded protein: CASSREGSNNEQFF.

The rearrangement uses TRBV6-5 and TRBJ1-4; D is uncertain. The CDR3 totals 14 residues. Germline V gene lookup returns CDR1 MNHEY and CDR2 SVGAGI. Trimming pared 2 bases from V and 7 bases from J, leaving 11 bases between. CDR3 amino acids: CASSYGRTSEKLFF. The CDR3 bases are TGTGCCAGCAGTTACGGGCGGACTTCTGAAAAACTGTTTTTT.

V usage is TRBV19 and J usage is TRBJ1-1; tentatively, D is TRBD1 (6 bases). The CDR3 totals 13 residues. Deletions cut 5 bases from V and 11 bases from J, with 18 bases between. Germline lookup yields CDR1 LNHDA and CDR2 SQIVND (reference sequence). The chain's CDR3 is CASSLQGQSGAFF. In nucleotides, the CDR3 is TGTGCCAGTAGTTTACAAGGACAGTCGGGGGCTTTCTTT.